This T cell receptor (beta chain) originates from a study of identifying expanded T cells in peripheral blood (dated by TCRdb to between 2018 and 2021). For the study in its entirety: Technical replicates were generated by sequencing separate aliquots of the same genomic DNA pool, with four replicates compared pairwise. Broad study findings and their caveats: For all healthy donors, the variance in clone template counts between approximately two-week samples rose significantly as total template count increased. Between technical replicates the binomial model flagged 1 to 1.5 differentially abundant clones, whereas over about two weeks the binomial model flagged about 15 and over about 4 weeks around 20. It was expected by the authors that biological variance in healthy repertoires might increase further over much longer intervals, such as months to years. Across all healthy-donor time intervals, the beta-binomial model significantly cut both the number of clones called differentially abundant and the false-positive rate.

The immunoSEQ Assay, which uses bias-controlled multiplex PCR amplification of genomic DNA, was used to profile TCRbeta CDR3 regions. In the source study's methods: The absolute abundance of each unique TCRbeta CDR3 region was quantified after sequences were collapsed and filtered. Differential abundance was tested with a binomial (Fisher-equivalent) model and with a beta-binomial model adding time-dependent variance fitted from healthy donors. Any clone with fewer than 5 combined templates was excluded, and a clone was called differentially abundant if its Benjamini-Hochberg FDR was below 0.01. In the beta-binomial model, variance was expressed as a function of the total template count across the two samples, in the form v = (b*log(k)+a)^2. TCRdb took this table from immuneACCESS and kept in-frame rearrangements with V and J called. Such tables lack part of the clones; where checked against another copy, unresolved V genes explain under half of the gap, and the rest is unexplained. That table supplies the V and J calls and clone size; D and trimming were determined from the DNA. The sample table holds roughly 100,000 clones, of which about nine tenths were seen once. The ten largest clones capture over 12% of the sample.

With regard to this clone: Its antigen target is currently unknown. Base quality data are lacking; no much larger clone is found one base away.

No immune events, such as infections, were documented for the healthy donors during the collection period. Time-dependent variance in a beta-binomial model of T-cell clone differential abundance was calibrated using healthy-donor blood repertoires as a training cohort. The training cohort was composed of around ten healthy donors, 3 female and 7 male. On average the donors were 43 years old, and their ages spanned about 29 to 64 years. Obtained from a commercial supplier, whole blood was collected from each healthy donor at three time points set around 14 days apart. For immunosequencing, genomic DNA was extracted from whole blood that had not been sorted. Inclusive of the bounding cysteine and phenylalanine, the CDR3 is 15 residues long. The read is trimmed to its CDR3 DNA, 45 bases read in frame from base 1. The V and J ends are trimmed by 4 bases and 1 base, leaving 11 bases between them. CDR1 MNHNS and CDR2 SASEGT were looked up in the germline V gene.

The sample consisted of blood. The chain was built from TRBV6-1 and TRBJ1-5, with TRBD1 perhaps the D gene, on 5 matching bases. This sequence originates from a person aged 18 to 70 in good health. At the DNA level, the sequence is TGTGCCAGCAGTGTTAGGCAGGGAAGCAATCAGCCCCAGCATTTT. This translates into CASSVRQGSNQPQHF.